This T cell receptor (beta chain) appears in the sequencing data of a study of CD8+ T cells in alopecia areata. Study background: Recipient mice, approximately 6-11-week-old female C3H/HeJ animals, received skin from roughly 6-12-month-old C3H/HeJ graft donors with spontaneous alopecia.

The CDR3 totals 15 residues. The germline V and J ends were trimmed by 0 bases and 0 bases, with 10 bases remaining between them. Looked up from germline, CDR1 is NNHNN and CDR2 is SYGAGS (reference sequence). Study results and limitations: Clonality in lesional scalp, especially alopecia totalis/universalis, exceeded that of normal scalp.

Ten or more counts support this clone. Antigen specificity is unknown. These gene names are mouse names. The read finishes 4 residues shy of the CDR3 end, and the germline J gene is used to complete it. Following RNA extraction, reverse transcription yielded cDNA that acted as the sequencing template. Repertoires were generated with immunoSEQ multiplex PCR, while TCRdb's copy carries only in-frame clones and drops some. This sample has some 110,000 clones and no singletons, with roughly a fifth in the ten largest. This receptor was taken from a C3H/HeJ mouse with alopecia areata. The MHC haplotype of the strain is H2-k. The chain has TRBV13-2 and TRBJ2-7; no clear D. Sample: lesional skin. The CDR3 loop is CASGDALESSYEQYF. CDR3 bases read: TGTGCCAGCGGTGATGCGCTGGAGAGCTCCTAT.